Below, one T cell receptor (beta chain) is given with its context. The entry originates in a study of T cell changes during pregnancy in multiple sclerosis. TCRdb's copy holds only in-frame clones and misses some; the assay was immunoSEQ multiplex PCR. The sample holds more than 45,000 clones, about 90% seen once. Deletions cut 1 base from V and 4 bases from J, with 13 bases between. The CDR3 is 15 residues long. Germline assignment: CDR1 SGHTA and CDR2 FQGTGA. The TCR originated in a female donor with multiple sclerosis, enrolled in a pregnancy study. Material: CD4+ T cells from peripheral blood mononuclear cells, obtained after pregnancy. The chain is built from TRBV7-3 and TRBJ2-5; TRBD2 is a possible D gene (6 bases). The CDR3 region is CASSLRGWGGETQYF. CDR3 DNA: TGTGCCAGCAGCTTAAGGGGTTGGGGAGGAGAGACCCAGTACTTC.